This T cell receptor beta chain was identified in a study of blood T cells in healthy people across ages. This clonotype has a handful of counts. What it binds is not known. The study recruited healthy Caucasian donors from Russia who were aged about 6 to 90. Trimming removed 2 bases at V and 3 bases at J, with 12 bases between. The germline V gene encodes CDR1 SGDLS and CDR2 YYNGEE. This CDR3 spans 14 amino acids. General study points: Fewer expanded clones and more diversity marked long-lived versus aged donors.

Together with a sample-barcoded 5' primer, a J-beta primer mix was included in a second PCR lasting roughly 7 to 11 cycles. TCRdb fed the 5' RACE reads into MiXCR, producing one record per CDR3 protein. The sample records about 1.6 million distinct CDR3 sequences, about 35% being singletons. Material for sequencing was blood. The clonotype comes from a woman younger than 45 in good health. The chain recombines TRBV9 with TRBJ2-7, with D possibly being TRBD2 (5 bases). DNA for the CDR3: TGTGCCAGCAGCGTCGGACTTTATAGCTACGAGCAGTACTTC. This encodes CASSVGLYSYEQYF.